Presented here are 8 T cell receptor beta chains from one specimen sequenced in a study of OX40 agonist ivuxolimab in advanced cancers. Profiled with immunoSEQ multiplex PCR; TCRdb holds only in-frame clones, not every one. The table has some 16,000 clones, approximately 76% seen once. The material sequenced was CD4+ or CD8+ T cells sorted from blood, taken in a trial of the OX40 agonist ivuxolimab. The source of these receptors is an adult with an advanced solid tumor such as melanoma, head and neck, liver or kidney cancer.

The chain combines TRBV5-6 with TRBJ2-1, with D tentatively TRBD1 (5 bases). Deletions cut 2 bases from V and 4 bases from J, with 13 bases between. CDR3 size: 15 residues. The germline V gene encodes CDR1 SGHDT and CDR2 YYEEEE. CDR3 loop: CASSFQQATYNEQFF. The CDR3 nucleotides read TGTGCCAGCAGCTTTCAACAGGCGACATACAATGAGCAGTTCTTC.

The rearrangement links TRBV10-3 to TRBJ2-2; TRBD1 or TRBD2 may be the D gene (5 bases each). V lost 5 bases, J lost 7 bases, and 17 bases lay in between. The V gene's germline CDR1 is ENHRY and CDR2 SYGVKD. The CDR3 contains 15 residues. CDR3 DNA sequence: TGTGCCATCAGTAAGGCCGGGACCCATAACGGGGAGCTGTTTTTT. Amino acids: CAISKAGTHNGELFF.

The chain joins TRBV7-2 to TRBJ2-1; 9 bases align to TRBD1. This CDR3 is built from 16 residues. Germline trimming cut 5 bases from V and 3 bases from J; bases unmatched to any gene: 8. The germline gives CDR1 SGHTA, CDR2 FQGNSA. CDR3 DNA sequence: TGTGCCAGCAGCCTAGTCGGGACAGGGATCTACAATGAGCAGTTCTTC. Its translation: CASSLVGTGIYNEQFF.

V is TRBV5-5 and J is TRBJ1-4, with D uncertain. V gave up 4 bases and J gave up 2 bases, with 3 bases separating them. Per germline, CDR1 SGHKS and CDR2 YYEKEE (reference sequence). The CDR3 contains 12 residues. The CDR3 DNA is TGTGCCAGCAGCGGGACTAATGAAAAACTGTTTTTT. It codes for CASSGTNEKLFF.

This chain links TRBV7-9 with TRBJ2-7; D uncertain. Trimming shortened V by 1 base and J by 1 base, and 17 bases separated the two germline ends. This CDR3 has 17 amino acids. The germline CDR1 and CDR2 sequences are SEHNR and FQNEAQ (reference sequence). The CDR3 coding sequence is TGTGCCAGCAGCTTAGTAGGATTCGGGCCTCGGTCCTACGAGCAGTACTTC. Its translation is CASSLVGFGPRSYEQYF.

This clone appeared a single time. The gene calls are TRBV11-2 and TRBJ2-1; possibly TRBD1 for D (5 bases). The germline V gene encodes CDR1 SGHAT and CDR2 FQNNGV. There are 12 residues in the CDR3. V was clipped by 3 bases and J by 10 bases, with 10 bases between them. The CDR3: CASSFRDHEQFF. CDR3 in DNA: TGTGCCAGCAGCTTCAGGGATCACGAGCAGTTCTTC.

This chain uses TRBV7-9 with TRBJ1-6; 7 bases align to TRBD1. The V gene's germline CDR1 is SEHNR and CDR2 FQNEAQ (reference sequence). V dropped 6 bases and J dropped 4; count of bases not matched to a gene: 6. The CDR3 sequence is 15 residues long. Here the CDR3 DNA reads TGTGCCAGCAGTGACGGGACAGTGTATAATTCACCCCTCCACTTT. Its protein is CASSDGTVYNSPLHF.

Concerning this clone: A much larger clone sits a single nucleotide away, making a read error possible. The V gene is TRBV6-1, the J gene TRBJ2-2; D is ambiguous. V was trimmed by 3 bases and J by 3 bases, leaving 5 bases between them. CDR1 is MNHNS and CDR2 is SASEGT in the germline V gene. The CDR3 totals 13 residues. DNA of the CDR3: TGTGCCAGCAGTGACAAGGACACCGGGGAGCTGTTTTTT. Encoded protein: CASSDKDTGELFF.